This T cell receptor (beta chain) is from a study of T cell repertoires in cytomegalovirus infection (dated by TCRdb to between 2018 and 2021). Looking at the study overall: Donor HLA type was relevant to the analysis, as public TCR beta signatures indicated carriage of CMV infection together with the matching HLA type.

Of note for this clonotype: Its antigen is currently not known. No much larger clone exists at a distance of one base, and base qualities are not known.

The instrument given in TCRdb is Illumina HiSeq 1500. TCRdb took the public reads, trimmed them with fastp at Q25, ran MiXCR for clone calling and kept in-frame beta chains. Duplicate CDR3 protein sequences are folded into a single record with the most common DNA and genes. Recorded for this sample are some 450,000 distinct CDR3 sequences; about 33% of them occurred a single time. The ten largest clones add up to approximately 13% of the sample. The paper's findings and limits, for the study overall: Cumulative frequency of public TCR beta family members discriminated carriers of CMV infection plus the relevant HLA type in this cohort and an independent approximately 350-donor cohort. The ex vivo response was dominated by HLA-C-restricted CMV-specific TCR beta clonotypes, which also provided the single most frequent clonotype in two of eight donors.

Taken from cysteine to phenylalanine, the CDR3 has 15 residues. The sequence is cut down to CDR3 DNA, 45 bases in frame from base 1. V loses 5 bases of germline sequence and J loses 7 bases, and the interval between the two ends is 20 bases. The germline V gene (reference sequence) gives CDR1 as SEHNR and CDR2 as FQNEAQ. This receptor was taken from a human donor in good health (CMV status not recorded). Some clones in this sample may be carry-over from other donors' samples. The sequencing sample was made of PBMCs. The rearrangement joined TRBV7-9 to TRBJ2-5, and the D gene may be TRBD1, 5 bases matching. The bases are TGTGCCAGCAGCCATACCCTACAGGCCAGTTCGACCCAGTACTTC. Its protein product is CASSHTLQASSTQYF.